Listed below are T cell receptor beta chains from one sample, sequenced in a study of T cells in Graves' hyperthyroidism and ophthalmopathy. TCRdb reprocessed the multiplex PCR reads with MiXCR, giving one entry per CDR3 protein. Among about 840,000 distinct CDR3 sequences listed, approximately 40% were seen once. Sequencing was done on a sample of blood. These receptor sequences come from a young man with Graves' hyperthyroidism. CDR3s include the opening cysteine and the closing phenylalanine or tryptophan. Each record gives: J gene, V gene, CDR3 length, clone size, D gene, CDR3 DNA, CDR3 protein. D genes are given only for firm matches. Clone size is shown for a subset of rows, as once, few, many or a class of expanded clone.

J gene: TRBJ1-3; V gene: TRBV7-6; CDR3 length: 15; clone size: many; D gene: TRBD1; CDR3 DNA: TGTGCCAGCATCCTGGACAGGGGGCAGGGAAACACCATATATTTT; CDR3 protein: CASILDRGQGNTIYF
J gene: TRBJ2-7; V gene: TRBV12-3/TRBV12-4; CDR3 length: 14; clone size: few; D gene: TRBD2; CDR3 DNA: TGTGCCAGCAGTTGGGGAGGGAAGGATTACGAGCAGTACTTC; CDR3 protein: CASSWGGKDYEQYF
J gene: TRBJ2-7; V gene: TRBV3-1; CDR3 length: 15; clone size: .; D gene: TRBD1; CDR3 DNA: TGTGCCAGCAGCCAGCCCGGGACAGGGGCGAGCGAGCAGTACTTC; CDR3 protein: CASSQPGTGASEQYF
J gene: TRBJ2-2; V gene: TRBV7-9; CDR3 length: 12; clone size: few; D gene: .; CDR3 DNA: TGTGCCAGCAGCTTAGCGCTCGGGGAGCTGTTTTTT; CDR3 protein: CASSLALGELFF
J gene: TRBJ1-4; V gene: TRBV7-2; CDR3 length: 15; clone size: .; D gene: .; CDR3 DNA: TGTGCCAGCAGCTTAGATTCGGGGGCCGTTGAAAAACTGTTTTTT; CDR3 protein: CASSLDSGAVEKLFF
J gene: TRBJ2-5; V gene: TRBV7-9; CDR3 length: 14; clone size: many; D gene: .; CDR3 DNA: TGTGCCAGCAGCCTGACAGAGTACCAAGAGACCCAGTACTTC; CDR3 protein: CASSLTEYQETQYF
J gene: TRBJ2-7; V gene: TRBV19; CDR3 length: 14; clone size: few; D gene: TRBD1; CDR3 DNA: TGTGCCACAGCCGCAGGGACAGGGAACTACGAGCAGTACTTC; CDR3 protein: CATAAGTGNYEQYF
J gene: TRBJ2-7; V gene: TRBV27; CDR3 length: 14; clone size: .; D gene: TRBD2; CDR3 DNA: TGTGCCAGCAGTTATAGCGGGAGAAGGTACGAGCAGTACTTC; CDR3 protein: CASSYSGRRYEQYF
J gene: TRBJ2-5; V gene: TRBV20-1; CDR3 length: 15; clone size: .; D gene: .; CDR3 DNA: TGCAGTGCTAGATGGGGGCGGAGGACCGGAGAGACCCAGTACTTC; CDR3 protein: CSARWGRRTGETQYF
J gene: TRBJ1-1; V gene: TRBV2; CDR3 length: 16; clone size: many; D gene: .; CDR3 DNA: TGTGCCAGCAGTGTCGGACTTATGACTCAGAACACTGAAGCTTTCTTT; CDR3 protein: CASSVGLMTQNTEAFF
J gene: TRBJ2-5; V gene: TRBV6-1; CDR3 length: 14; clone size: .; D gene: .; CDR3 DNA: TGTGCCAGCAGTGAGGACCTAACGGGCGAGACCCAGTACTTC; CDR3 protein: CASSEDLTGETQYF
J gene: TRBJ1-5; V gene: TRBV9; CDR3 length: 17; clone size: few; D gene: TRBD1; CDR3 DNA: TGTGCCAGCAGCGTGGGGGACACAGGGGAGGCGAATCAGCCCCAGCATTTT; CDR3 protein: CASSVGDTGEANQPQHF
J gene: TRBJ1-2; V gene: TRBV12-3/TRBV12-4; CDR3 length: 14; clone size: .; D gene: .; CDR3 DNA: TGTGCCAGCAGTAGGGAGAAAAGTGCGCAGGGCTACACCTTC; CDR3 protein: CASSREKSAQGYTF
J gene: TRBJ2-2; V gene: TRBV2; CDR3 length: 14; clone size: few; D gene: .; CDR3 DNA: TGTGCCAGCAGATCCAGGACCCCCACCGGGGAGCTGTTTTTT; CDR3 protein: CASRSRTPTGELFF
J gene: TRBJ1-4; V gene: TRBV7-2; CDR3 length: 15; clone size: few; D gene: TRBD1; CDR3 DNA: TGTGCCAGCAGCTTGGGGGGACAGGGCAATGAAAAACTGTTTTTT; CDR3 protein: CASSLGGQGNEKLFF
J gene: TRBJ2-7; V gene: TRBV11-2; CDR3 length: 15; clone size: .; D gene: .; CDR3 DNA: TGTGCCAGCAGCTTAGACCGAGGACAGATCTACGAGCAGTACTTC; CDR3 protein: CASSLDRGQIYEQYF
J gene: TRBJ1-4; V gene: TRBV20-1; CDR3 length: 16; clone size: few; D gene: .; CDR3 DNA: TGCAGTGCTAGAGCCCACCACAGACAACTTAATGAAAAACTGTTTTTT; CDR3 protein: CSARAHHRQLNEKLFF
J gene: TRBJ2-5; V gene: TRBV29-1; CDR3 length: 13; clone size: .; D gene: .; CDR3 DNA: TGCAGCGTTGGCCCCGGACAGCAAGAGACCCAGTACTTC; CDR3 protein: CSVGPGQQETQYF
J gene: TRBJ2-5; V gene: TRBV15; CDR3 length: 15; clone size: many; D gene: .; CDR3 DNA: TGTGCCACCAGCAGAGATGGGGGGAACCAAGAGACCCAGTACTTC; CDR3 protein: CATSRDGGNQETQYF
J gene: TRBJ1-5; V gene: TRBV10-3; CDR3 length: 13; clone size: many; D gene: .; CDR3 DNA: TGTGCCATCACAGGACAGCTCAATCAGCCCCAGCATTTT; CDR3 protein: CAITGQLNQPQHF
J gene: TRBJ2-7; V gene: TRBV7-9; CDR3 length: 16; clone size: .; D gene: TRBD1; CDR3 DNA: TGTGCCAGCAGCCAAGATGGGGACAGGAGTGTCTACGAGCAGTACTTC; CDR3 protein: CASSQDGDRSVYEQYF
J gene: TRBJ2-7; V gene: TRBV10-2; CDR3 length: 14; clone size: .; D gene: TRBD1; CDR3 DNA: TGTGCCAGCATTGATCGGACAGGGGGCCACGAGCAGTACTTC; CDR3 protein: CASIDRTGGHEQYF
J gene: TRBJ1-6; V gene: TRBV5-1; CDR3 length: 16; clone size: .; D gene: .; CDR3 DNA: TGCGCCAGCAGCTTACTGGGACCCAGAGGGGATTCACCCCTCCACTTT; CDR3 protein: CASSLLGPRGDSPLHF
J gene: TRBJ2-2; V gene: TRBV20-1; CDR3 length: 14; clone size: few; D gene: .; CDR3 DNA: TGCAGTGCTAGAGGGGGTAGGAACAACGGGGAGCTGTTTTTT; CDR3 protein: CSARGGRNNGELFF
J gene: TRBJ2-7; V gene: TRBV20-1; CDR3 length: 14; clone size: .; D gene: .; CDR3 DNA: TGCAGTGCCGGGGTAGGACCTTACTCCTACGAGCAGTACTTC; CDR3 protein: CSAGVGPYSYEQYF
J gene: TRBJ1-4; V gene: TRBV12-3/TRBV12-4; CDR3 length: 12; clone size: many; D gene: .; CDR3 DNA: TGTGCCAGCAGCCTCCTATCGGGAAAACTGTTTTTT; CDR3 protein: CASSLLSGKLFF
J gene: TRBJ1-5; V gene: TRBV6-1; CDR3 length: 16; clone size: .; D gene: .; CDR3 DNA: TGTGCCAGCTCACCCCTTGCACTAGAGAGCAATCAGCCCCAGCATTTT; CDR3 protein: CASSPLALESNQPQHF
J gene: TRBJ2-5; V gene: TRBV29-1; CDR3 length: 13; clone size: many; D gene: .; CDR3 DNA: TGCAGCGTTGAAAGGGGGGACCGAGAGACCCAGTACTTC; CDR3 protein: CSVERGDRETQYF
J gene: TRBJ2-2; V gene: TRBV7-3; CDR3 length: 15; clone size: .; D gene: TRBD2; CDR3 DNA: TGTGCCAGCAGCACGGGACTAGCGGGAGACGGGGAGCTGTTTTTT; CDR3 protein: CASSTGLAGDGELFF
J gene: TRBJ1-2; V gene: TRBV5-6; CDR3 length: 13; clone size: .; D gene: .; CDR3 DNA: TGTGCCAGCAGCTTTACGGACAGCCATGGCTACACCTTC; CDR3 protein: CASSFTDSHGYTF
J gene: TRBJ1-5; V gene: TRBV24-1; CDR3 length: 13; clone size: many; D gene: .; CDR3 DNA: TGTGCCACCAGTGATCAGGTGGGTCAGCCCCAGCATTTT; CDR3 protein: CATSDQVGQPQHF
J gene: TRBJ1-6; V gene: TRBV4-3; CDR3 length: 14; clone size: many; D gene: .; CDR3 DNA: TGCGCCAGCAGCCAAGAACACGGAAATTCACCCCTCCACTTT; CDR3 protein: CASSQEHGNSPLHF
J gene: TRBJ2-2; V gene: TRBV5-8; CDR3 length: 14; clone size: .; D gene: .; CDR3 DNA: TGTGCCAGCAGCTCGCACAGGGTCACCGGGGAGCTGTTTTTT; CDR3 protein: CASSSHRVTGELFF
J gene: TRBJ2-7; V gene: TRBV20-1; CDR3 length: 14; clone size: once; D gene: .; CDR3 DNA: TGCAGTGCTAGTTTATTAGGAGTAGGCTGCGAGCAGTACTTC; CDR3 protein: CSASLLGVGCEQYF
J gene: TRBJ2-2; V gene: TRBV7-3; CDR3 length: 15; clone size: .; D gene: TRBD2; CDR3 DNA: TGTGCCAGCAGCCCACTAGCGGGAGTATCCGGGGAGCTGTTTTTT; CDR3 protein: CASSPLAGVSGELFF
J gene: TRBJ1-5; V gene: TRBV7-2; CDR3 length: 16; clone size: .; D gene: TRBD1; CDR3 DNA: TGTGCCAGCAGCCAAGAGTTTGGGGACAGGAATCAGCTCCAGCATTTT; CDR3 protein: CASSQEFGDRNQLQHF
J gene: TRBJ1-4; V gene: TRBV2; CDR3 length: 14; clone size: .; D gene: TRBD1; CDR3 DNA: TGTGCCAGCAGGAGGGGACAGGGAGATGAAAAACTGTTTTTT; CDR3 protein: CASRRGQGDEKLFF
J gene: TRBJ1-5; V gene: TRBV7-2; CDR3 length: 16; clone size: .; D gene: .; CDR3 DNA: TGTGCCAGCAGCTTGTCCACCGTAGAGGCTTATCAGCCCCAGCATTTT; CDR3 protein: CASSLSTVEAYQPQHF
J gene: TRBJ2-7; V gene: TRBV10-3; CDR3 length: 14; clone size: many; D gene: .; CDR3 DNA: TGTGCCATCAGTGAGTCGGGGGGGCAGCGCGAGCAGTACTTC; CDR3 protein: CAISESGGQREQYF
J gene: TRBJ1-1; V gene: TRBV7-8; CDR3 length: 13; clone size: .; D gene: TRBD1; CDR3 DNA: TGTGCCAGCAGCCCCGGACAGGCAGGGGAGGCTTTCTTT; CDR3 protein: CASSPGQAGEAFF
J gene: TRBJ1-2; V gene: TRBV5-4; CDR3 length: 15; clone size: few; D gene: .; CDR3 DNA: TGTGCCAGCAGCTTTGGGTCCGGATTTAACTATGGCTACACCTTC; CDR3 protein: CASSFGSGFNYGYTF
J gene: TRBJ2-5; V gene: TRBV19; CDR3 length: 18; clone size: .; D gene: TRBD2; CDR3 DNA: TGTGCCAGTAGTTCCTTGACTAGCGGGAGAAGATGGCAAGAGACCCAGTACTTC; CDR3 protein: CASSSLTSGRRWQETQYF